This record concerns one T cell receptor (beta chain) sequence. The assay was immunoSEQ multiplex PCR, and TCRdb's table has in-frame clones only and misses some. The data contain 120,000 or so clones, roughly 90% of them seen just once; the ten biggest clones take up about 1.4%. These data originate in a study of T cell responses to AZD1222 COVID-19 vaccine. Germline V gene sequence: CDR1 SGHTA, CDR2 FQGNSA. This CDR3 contains 13 residues. Trimming took off 6 bases at V and 2 bases at J, with 10 bases between the two ends. The source was peripheral blood, collected on day 0 of AZD1222 vaccination. The gene calls are TRBV7-2 and TRBJ1-1; D remains ambiguous. This receptor was taken from an adult in good health. CDR3 residues: CASSTQKNTEAFF. The DNA for the CDR3 is TGTGCCAGCAGTACCCAAAAAAACACTGAAGCTTTCTTT.